This passage covers 15 T cell receptor beta chains from one sample sequenced in a study of blood T cell repertoires in COVID-19. Profiling relied on immunoSEQ multiplex PCR, and the TCRdb table lists in-frame clones only, not all of them. The sample has some 320,000 clones; 80% to 90% are singletons. The sequenced material came from peripheral blood. The receptors stem from a woman in her fifties or sixties who had recovered from COVID-19.

The J gene is TRBJ2-2, the V gene TRBV6-5, with TRBD1 matching over 8 bases. V trimming: 6 bases; J trimming: 2 bases; junction bases outside the gene matches: 5. Germline V CDR1 and CDR2: MNHEY, SVGAGI. The CDR3 extends over 15 amino acids. DNA of the CDR3: TGTGCCAGCAGGCGACAGGGGACAAACACCGGGGAGCTGTTTTTT. This encodes CASRRQGTNTGELFF.

V gene TRBV7-9 combines with J gene TRBJ1-2; D gene uncertain. Germline V lookup: CDR1 SEHNR, CDR2 FQNEAQ (reference sequence). The V end lost 2 bases, the J end lost 3 bases, and 10 bases lay between the germline ends. The CDR3 covers 14 residues. The CDR3 spells CASSLQRGDYGYTF. The DNA of the CDR3 is TGTGCCAGCAGCTTACAAAGAGGTGACTATGGCTACACCTTC. The full variable domain, its missing parts supplied by reference TRBV7-9 and TRBJ1-2, is DTGVSQNPRHKITKRGQNVTFRCDPISEHNRLYWYRQTLGQGPEFLTYFQNEAQLEKSRLLSDRFSAERPKGSFSTLEIQRTEQGDSAMYLCASSLQRGDYGYTFGSGTRLTVV.

This chain joins TRBV27 and TRBJ2-6; D is possibly TRBD1 (7 bases). The length of the CDR3 is 15 residues. Germline CDR1 MNHEY, CDR2 SMNVEV (reference sequence). V shed 6 bases and J shed 2 bases, with 11 bases lying between them. The chain's CDR3 is CASREGAAGANVLTF. CDR3 nucleotides: TGTGCCAGCAGGGAGGGGGCCGCTGGGGCCAACGTCCTGACTTTC.

This sequence joins TRBV7-2 and TRBJ2-2, with 15 bases matching TRBD2. J gave up 5 bases and V 5 bases, and 6 bases lay outside the gene matches. Germline V gives CDR1 SGHTA, CDR2 FQGNSA. The CDR3 runs 17 residues. CDR3 nucleotide sequence: TGTGCCAGCAGCCCAAGGGGACTAGCGGGAGGAACCGGGGAGCTGTTTTTT. Residues: CASSPRGLAGGTGELFF.

The gene calls are TRBV5-1 and TRBJ2-7, with 9 nucleotides matching TRBD1. The CDR3 is 15 amino acids. J gave up 7 bases and V 7 bases, and 15 bases lay outside the gene matches. From germline, CDR1 is SGHRS and CDR2 YFSETQ. CDR3 loop: CASGTGTGKVGEQYF. CDR3 in DNA: TGCGCCAGCGGAACCGGGACAGGGAAAGTTGGAGAGCAGTACTTC.

The gene calls are TRBV5-1 and TRBJ1-1; 10 nucleotides match TRBD1. CDR3 length: 16 amino acids. J was trimmed by 4 bases and V by 4 bases; bases with no gene match: 10. Germline-derived CDR1 and CDR2 are SGHRS and YFSETQ. The CDR3 DNA reads as TGCGCCAGCAGCCCGAGACAGGGGGCCCAGAGCACTGAAGCTTTCTTT. Translation gives CASSPRQGAQSTEAFF.

The chain joins TRBV4-1 to TRBJ2-1; 7 bases line up with TRBD2. The CDR3 runs to 14 residues. Germline trimming cut 3 bases from V and 7 bases from J; bases unmatched to any gene: 6. Germline lookup yields CDR1 MGHRA and CDR2 YSYEKL. CDR3 region: CASSQVSGLNEQFF. The DNA for the CDR3 is TGCGCCAGCAGCCAGGTTAGCGGGTTGAATGAGCAGTTCTTC.

The V gene is TRBV30, the J gene TRBJ1-2; D is uncertain. V lost 0 bases and J lost 6, with 5 bases in between. The CDR3 runs 11 residues. Germline CDR1 reads GTSNPN; CDR2 reads SVGIG (reference sequence). This CDR3 reads CAWSVRDGYTF. The DNA of the CDR3 is TGTGCCTGGAGTGTCCGGGATGGCTACACCTTC.

This chain connects TRBV28 to TRBJ2-3; 8 bases fit TRBD1. With 4 bases clipped from V and 1 base from J, the junction kept 7 bases outside the gene matches. The CDR3 runs 16 residues. The germline gives CDR1 MDHEN, CDR2 SYDVKM. CDR3 loop: CASSSDRATGTDTQYF. Here the CDR3 DNA reads TGTGCCAGCAGTTCGGACAGGGCAACGGGCACAGATACGCAGTATTTT. The full variable domain, completed using reference TRBV28 and TRBJ2-3, is DVKVTQSSRYLVKRTGEKVFLECVQDMDHENMFWYRQDPGLGLRLIYFSYDVKMKEKGDIPEGYSVSREKKERFSLILESASTNQTSMYLCASSSDRATGTDTQYFGPGTRLTVL.

The chain couples TRBV27 to TRBJ2-7, with TRBD1 matching over 8 bases. Germline-derived CDR1 and CDR2 are MNHEY and SMNVEV (reference sequence). V was pared by 4 bases and J by 0 bases, with 8 bases of the junction left unmatched. This CDR3 contains 16 residues. In nucleotides, the CDR3 is TGTGCCAGCAGTTCCTTTAAGGGACAGGCCTCCTACGAGCAGTACTTC. Translated: CASSSFKGQASYEQYF.

The chain has TRBV7-8 and TRBJ1-4, with D possibly being TRBD1 (5 bases). Trimming removed 3 bases from V and 8 bases from J, with 13 bases in between. The CDR3 is 14 amino acids. CDR1 and CDR2 from the germline V gene are SGHVS and FQNEAQ. The CDR3 bases are TGTGCCAGCAGCTTGGGGGGTGAGGGGGAAAAACTGTTTTTT. It codes for CASSLGGEGEKLFF.

The chain has TRBV4-1 and TRBJ2-7, with no clear D. The CDR3 covers 12 residues. Germline loops: CDR1 MGHRA, CDR2 YSYEKL. Deletions cut 0 bases from V and 4 bases from J, with 4 bases between. The CDR3 DNA sequence: TGCGCCAGCAGCCAAGACTTGTACGAGCAGTACTTC. Its protein is CASSQDLYEQYF.

The V call is TRBV19, the J call TRBJ2-5, with TRBD2 matching over 14 bases. The V segment lost 5 bases and the J segment 4 bases; nucleotides outside the gene matches: 6. The CDR3 loop spans 16 amino acids. Germline values: CDR1 LNHDA, CDR2 SQIVND (reference sequence). CDR3 coding DNA: TGTGCCAGTAGTCTGACTAGCGGGAGGGCCAGAGAGACCCAGTACTTC. Its translation: CASSLTSGRARETQYF.

This clone was seen ten or more times. V gene TRBV11-2 combines with J gene TRBJ2-2, with 10 nucleotides matching TRBD1. J gave up 7 bases and V 6 bases, and 2 bases lay outside the gene matches. CDR1 and CDR2 (germline): SGHAT, FQNNGV. The CDR3 contains 13 residues. CDR3 sequence: CASRGQGIGELFF. DNA for the CDR3: TGTGCCAGCAGGGGACAGGGGATCGGGGAGCTGTTTTTT.

This rearrangement joins TRBV28 to TRBJ2-7; the match to TRBD1 covers 9 bases. The CDR3 extends over 14 amino acids. Germline V gene lookup returns CDR1 MDHEN and CDR2 SYDVKM. After removal of 2 bases from V and 2 bases from J, the junction contained 1 base not matched to a gene. CDR3 residues: CASSLGTGTYEQYF. The CDR3 DNA follows: TGTGCCAGCAGTTTAGGGACAGGGACCTACGAGCAGTACTTC.